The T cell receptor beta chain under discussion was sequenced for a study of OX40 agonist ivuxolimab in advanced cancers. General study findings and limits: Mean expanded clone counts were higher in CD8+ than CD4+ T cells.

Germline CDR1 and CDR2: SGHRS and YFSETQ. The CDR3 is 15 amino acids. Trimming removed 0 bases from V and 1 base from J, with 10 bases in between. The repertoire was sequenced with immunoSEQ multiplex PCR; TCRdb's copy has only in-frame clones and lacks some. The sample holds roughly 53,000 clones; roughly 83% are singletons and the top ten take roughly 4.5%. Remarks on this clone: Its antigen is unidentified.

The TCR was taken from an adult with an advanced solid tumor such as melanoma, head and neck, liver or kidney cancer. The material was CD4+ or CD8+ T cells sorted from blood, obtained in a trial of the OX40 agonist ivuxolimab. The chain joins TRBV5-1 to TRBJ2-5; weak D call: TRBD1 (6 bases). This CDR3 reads CASSLAQGPQETQYF. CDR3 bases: TGCGCCAGCAGCTTGGCCCAGGGGCCCCAAGAGACCCAGTACTTC.